A selection of T cell receptor beta chains follows, all from one sample in a study of T cell responses to AZD1222 COVID-19 vaccine. TCRdb's copy holds only in-frame clones and misses some; the assay was immunoSEQ multiplex PCR. The data hold fewer than 80,000 clones, with approximately 89% observed a single time. Material: peripheral blood, obtained 28 days after the second dose of the MenACWY control vaccine. The receptors here all came from an adult who received the MenACWY meningococcal vaccine as a control. CDR3s include the opening cysteine and the closing phenylalanine or tryptophan. The D gene is left open where the match is weak. Some rows mark clone size as missing; the rest say once, few, many or name a class of expanded clone.

>TRBV5-1|.|TRBJ2-7|TRBD1
CASNPPGQLLSDYEQYF
TGCGCCAGCAACCCGCCGGGACAGCTGCTTTCCGACTACGAGCAGTACTTC
>TRBV10-3|.|TRBJ1-4|.
CAISESGGRETNEKLFF
TGTGCCATCAGTGAGTCAGGGGGGCGCGAAACTAATGAAAAACTGTTTTTT
>TRBV7-9|.|TRBJ2-7|.
CASSPKGGSYEQYF
TGTGCCAGCAGCCCGAAAGGAGGGAGCTACGAGCAGTACTTC
>TRBV2|.|TRBJ1-1|TRBD1
CASSRDRARGEAFF
TGTGCCAGCAGCAGAGACAGGGCCCGGGGTGAAGCTTTCTTT
>TRBV2|.|TRBJ2-3|.
CASRSSALSTDTQYF
TGTGCCAGCAGATCGAGCGCCCTAAGCACAGATACGCAGTATTTT
>TRBV7-2|.|TRBJ1-6|.
CASSSTQGTNSPLHF
TGTGCCAGCAGCTCCACCCAGGGAACCAATTCACCCCTCCACTTT
>TRBV7-9|.|TRBJ1-6|.
CASSLVQPPSYNSPLHF
TGTGCCAGCAGCTTAGTACAGCCCCCCTCCTATAATTCACCCCTCCACTTT
>TRBV6-1|.|TRBJ1-1|TRBD1
CASSARGTGTGVNTEAFF
TGTGCCAGCAGTGCGCGAGGGACCGGGACAGGGGTGAACACTGAAGCTTTCTTT
>TRBV2|.|TRBJ2-5|.
CASSESRGRGETQYF
TGTGCCAGCAGTGAGTCTCGGGGTCGGGGGGAGACCCAGTACTTC
>TRBV20-1|.|TRBJ2-1|TRBD2
CSVGRGIEQFF
TGCAGTGTCGGGCGGGGGATTGAGCAGTTCTTC
>TRBV7-3|.|TRBJ2-2|.
CASSFGDPTGELFF
TGTGCCAGCAGCTTCGGAGATCCCACCGGGGAGCTGTTTTTT
>TRBV28|.|TRBJ1-1|TRBD1
CASSPRDRVGAFF
TGTGCCAGCAGTCCGCGGGACAGGGTAGGCGCTTTCTTT
>TRBV6-5|.|TRBJ1-1|.
CASSSYDGNTEAFF
TGTGCCAGCAGTTCTTATGACGGAAACACTGAAGCTTTCTTT
>TRBV19|.|TRBJ1-2|.
CASSIGQGGYGYTF
TGTGCCAGTAGTATCGGGCAGGGCGGCTATGGCTACACCTTC
>TRBV29-1|.|TRBJ2-3|.
CSAGQGMTDTQYF
TGCAGCGCCGGGCAGGGGATGACAGATACGCAGTATTTT
>TRBV29-1|few|TRBJ1-1|TRBD1
CSVGTGGMNTEAFF
TGCAGCGTGGGGACAGGGGGCATGAACACTGAAGCTTTCTTT
>TRBV6-2/TRBV6-3|.|TRBJ1-5|.
CASSSQKNSNQPQHF
TGTGCCAGCAGTTCTCAGAAAAATAGCAATCAGCCCCAGCATTTT
>TRBV9|.|TRBJ2-7|.
CASSVAGPPYEQYF
TGTGCCAGCAGCGTAGCGGGCCCTCCCTACGAGCAGTACTTC
>TRBV7-6|.|TRBJ2-7|.
CASSLEEGSSYEQYF
TGTGCCAGCAGCTTAGAGGAGGGGAGCTCCTACGAGCAGTACTTC
>TRBV11-3|.|TRBJ1-2|.
CASSFPRPPNYGYTF
TGTGCCAGCAGCTTCCCCCGTCCCCCTAACTATGGCTACACCTTC
>TRBV2|.|TRBJ1-6|TRBD1
CASNYRGQNSPLHF
TGTGCCAGCAATTACAGGGGGCAGAATTCACCCCTCCACTTT
>TRBV30|few|TRBJ1-2|TRBD1
CAWSPGQGGYTF
TGTGCCTGGAGTCCTGGACAGGGTGGCTACACCTTC
>TRBV28|.|TRBJ2-4|.
CASLDGGRIQYF
TGTGCCAGCCTCGATGGGGGGCGCATTCAGTACTTC
>TRBV6-4|once|TRBJ2-2|.
CASSPGFDTGELFF
TGTGCCAGCAGTCCCGGTTTCGACACCGGGGAGCTGTTTTTT
>TRBV6-5|.|TRBJ1-1|.
CASRTPPGNTEAFF
TGTGCCAGCAGGACCCCCCCAGGGAACACTGAAGCTTTCTTT
>TRBV30|.|TRBJ1-2|.
CAWSPGANYGYTF
TGTGCCTGGAGTCCGGGGGCGAACTATGGCTACACCTTC
>TRBV5-1|.|TRBJ1-4|.
CASSPGQMDEKLFF
TGCGCCAGCAGCCCCGGACAAATGGATGAAAAACTGTTTTTT
>TRBV6-5|.|TRBJ1-1|.
CASSFARGRNTEAFF
TGTGCCAGCAGTTTCGCCCGGGGGCGGAACACTGAAGCTTTCTTT
>TRBV6-2/TRBV6-3|.|TRBJ1-2|TRBD1
CASSSGTGDNYGYTF
TGTGCCAGCAGTTCCGGGACAGGGGATAACTATGGCTACACCTTC
>TRBV9|medium-sized|TRBJ2-5|TRBD2
CASSVGGTRGGAQYF
TGTGCCAGCAGCGTCGGAGGGACTAGGGGAGGGGCCCAGTACTTC
>TRBV28|.|TRBJ2-1|TRBD2
CASSPLLMSGGVNNEQFF
TGTGCCAGCAGTCCCCTTTTGATGAGCGGGGGGGTTAACAATGAGCAGTTCTTC
>TRBV7-2|.|TRBJ2-3|.
CASRPQYRSTDTQYF
TGTGCCAGCAGACCCCAATACAGGAGCACAGATACGCAGTATTTT
>TRBV19|.|TRBJ1-2|.
CASREDLNYGYTF
TGTGCCAGTAGGGAAGACTTAAACTATGGCTACACCTTC
>TRBV5-1|.|TRBJ2-2|TRBD1
CASRQKGAVDTGELFF
TGCGCCAGCAGGCAAAAGGGGGCGGTGGACACCGGGGAGCTGTTTTTT
>TRBV5-4|.|TRBJ2-3|.
CASSLDGRTATDTQYF
TGTGCCAGCAGCTTGGACGGGAGGACAGCCACAGATACGCAGTATTTT
>TRBV28|.|TRBJ1-5|.
CASQTRNQPQHF
TGTGCCAGCCAAACGCGCAATCAGCCCCAGCATTTT
>TRBV19|.|TRBJ2-5|.
CASSISLPGAPETQYF
TGTGCCAGTAGTATCTCTCTTCCGGGGGCCCCAGAGACCCAGTACTTC
>TRBV19|.|TRBJ1-1|TRBD1
CASSTKQGGTEAFF
TGTGCCAGTAGTACCAAACAGGGGGGCACTGAAGCTTTCTTT
>TRBV10-1|.|TRBJ1-5|TRBD1
CATPGTGGRYSNQPQHF
TGCGCCACACCCGGGACAGGGGGACGTTATAGCAATCAGCCCCAGCATTTT
>TRBV19|.|TRBJ2-1|.
CASSRTLNNEQFF
TGTGCCAGTAGTCGAACACTGAACAATGAGCAGTTCTTC
>TRBV7-8|.|TRBJ1-5|.
CASSLAVGSNQPQHF
TGTGCCAGCAGCTTAGCGGTAGGGAGCAATCAGCCCCAGCATTTT
>TRBV9|.|TRBJ2-6|.
CASSAAQGGANVLTF
TGTGCCAGCAGCGCCGCCCAGGGAGGGGCCAACGTCCTGACTTTC
>TRBV3-1/TRBV3-2|few|TRBJ1-4|.
CASSQERVRGGNRPEPADLGKLFF
TGTGCCAGCAGCCAAGAACGGGTCCGAGGTGGTAACAGGCCCGAGCCGGCCGACTTAGGAAAACTGTTTTTT
>TRBV6-5|.|TRBJ1-3|.
CASSYSPGNTIYF
TGTGCCAGCAGTTACTCTCCGGGAAACACCATATATTTT
>TRBV6-5|.|TRBJ1-1|TRBD1
CASSSLGQAAYEAFF
TGTGCCAGCAGTTCCCTCGGACAGGCAGCCTATGAAGCTTTCTTT
>TRBV6-1|.|TRBJ2-7|.
CASSEAVQVYEQYF
TGTGCCAGCAGTGAAGCAGTACAGGTCTACGAGCAGTACTTC
>TRBV5-1|once|TRBJ2-7|.
CASSLATGTAAYEQYF
TGCGCCAGCAGCTTGGCCACCGGGACGGCAGCCTACGAGCAGTACTTC
>TRBV5-5|.|TRBJ1-1|TRBD1
CASSLTGANTEAFF
TGTGCCAGCAGCCTGACAGGGGCAAACACTGAAGCTTTCTTT
>TRBV28|.|TRBJ1-2|.
CASSWAGDGYTF
TGTGCCAGCAGTTGGGCAGGGGATGGCTACACCTTC
>TRBV28|once|TRBJ1-4|TRBD1
CASSAPDRFNEKLFF
TGTGCCAGCAGTGCCCCGGACAGGTTTAATGAAAAACTGTTTTTT
>TRBV19|.|TRBJ1-2|TRBD1
CASSIEGTGVYGYTF
TGTGCCAGTAGTATTGAAGGGACAGGGGTCTATGGCTACACCTTC
>TRBV24-1|.|TRBJ2-1|.
CATSDSRRGNRDNEQFF
TGTGCCACCAGTGATTCTAGAAGGGGTAATAGGGACAATGAGCAGTTCTTC
>TRBV29-1|once|TRBJ2-3|TRBD1
CSVEGQGSLPSTDTQYF
TGCAGCGTTGAAGGACAGGGATCCCTCCCCAGCACAGATACGCAGTATTTT
>TRBV12-3/TRBV12-4|.|TRBJ2-2|.
CASSSGDTGELFF
TGTGCCAGCAGTTCTGGCGACACCGGGGAGCTGTTTTTT
>TRBV19|.|TRBJ1-2|TRBD1
CASSGDRGGYGYTF
TGTGCCAGTAGTGGGGACAGGGGTGGCTATGGCTACACCTTC
>TRBV25-1|.|TRBJ1-3|.
CASIPYFAGAGNTIYF
TGTGCCAGCATCCCCTATTTCGCGGGGGCTGGAAACACCATATATTTT